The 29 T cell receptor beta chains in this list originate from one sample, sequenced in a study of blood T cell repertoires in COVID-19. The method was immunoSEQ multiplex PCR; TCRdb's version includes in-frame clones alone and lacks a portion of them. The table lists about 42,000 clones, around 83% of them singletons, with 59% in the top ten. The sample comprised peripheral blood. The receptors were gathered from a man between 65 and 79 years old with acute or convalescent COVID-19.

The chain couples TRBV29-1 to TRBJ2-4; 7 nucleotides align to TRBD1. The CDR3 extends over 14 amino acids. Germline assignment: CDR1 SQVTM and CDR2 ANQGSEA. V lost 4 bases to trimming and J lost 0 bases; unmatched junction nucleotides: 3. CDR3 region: CSVARGIAKNIQYF. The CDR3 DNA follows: TGCAGCGTTGCCAGGGGGATAGCCAAAAACATTCAGTACTTC.

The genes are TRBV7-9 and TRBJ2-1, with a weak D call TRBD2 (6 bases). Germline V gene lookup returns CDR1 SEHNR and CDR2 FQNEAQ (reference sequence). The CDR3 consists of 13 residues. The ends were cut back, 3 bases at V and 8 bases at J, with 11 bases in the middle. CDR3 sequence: CASSLTRIDEQFF. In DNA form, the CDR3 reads TGTGCCAGCAGCTTGACTAGGATTGATGAGCAGTTCTTC.

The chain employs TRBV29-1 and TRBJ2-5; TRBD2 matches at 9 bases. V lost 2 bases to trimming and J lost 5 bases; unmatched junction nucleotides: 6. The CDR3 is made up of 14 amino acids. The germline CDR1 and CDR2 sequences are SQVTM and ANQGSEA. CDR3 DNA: TGCAGCGTTGAAAGGGCGGGAGGGCCGGAGACCCAGTACTTC. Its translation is CSVERAGGPETQYF.

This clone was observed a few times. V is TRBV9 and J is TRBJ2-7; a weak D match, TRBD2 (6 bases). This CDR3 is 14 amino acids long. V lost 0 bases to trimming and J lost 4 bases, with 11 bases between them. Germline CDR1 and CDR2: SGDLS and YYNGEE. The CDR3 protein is CASSVAAGRYEQYF. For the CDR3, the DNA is TGTGCCAGCAGCGTAGCGGCCGGGAGATACGAGCAGTACTTC. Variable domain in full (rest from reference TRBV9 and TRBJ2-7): DSGVTQTPKHLITATGQRVTLRCSPRSGDLSVYWYQQSLDQGLQFLIQYYNGEERAKGNILERFSAQQFPDLHSELNLSSLELGDSALYFCASSVAAGRYEQYFGPGTRLTVT.

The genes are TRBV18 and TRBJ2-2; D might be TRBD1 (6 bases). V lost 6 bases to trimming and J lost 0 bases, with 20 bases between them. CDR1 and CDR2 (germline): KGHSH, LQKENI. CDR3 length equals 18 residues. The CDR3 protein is CASSKSTQGSANTGELFF. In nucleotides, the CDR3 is TGTGCCAGCTCGAAAAGTACACAGGGATCCGCGAACACCGGGGAGCTGTTTTTT. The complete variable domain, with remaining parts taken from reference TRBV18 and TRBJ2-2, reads NAGVMQNPRHLVRRRGQEARLRCSPMKGHSHVYWYRQLPEEGLKFMVYLQKENIIDESGMPKERFSAEFPKEGPSILRIQQVVRGDSAAYFCASSKSTQGSANTGELFFGEGSRLTVL.

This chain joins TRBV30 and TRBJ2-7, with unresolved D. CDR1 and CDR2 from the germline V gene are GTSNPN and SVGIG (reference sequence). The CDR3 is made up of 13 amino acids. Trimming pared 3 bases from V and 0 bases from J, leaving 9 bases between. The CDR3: CAWRSRGSYEQYF. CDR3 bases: TGTGCCTGGAGATCGAGAGGCTCCTACGAGCAGTACTTC.

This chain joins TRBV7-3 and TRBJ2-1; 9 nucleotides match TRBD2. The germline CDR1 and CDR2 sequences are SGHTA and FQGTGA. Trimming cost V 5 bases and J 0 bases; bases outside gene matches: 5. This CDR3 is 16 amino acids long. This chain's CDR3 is CASSRGRGSSYNEQFF. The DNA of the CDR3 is TGTGCCAGCAGCCGCGGGAGGGGGAGCTCCTACAATGAGCAGTTCTTC. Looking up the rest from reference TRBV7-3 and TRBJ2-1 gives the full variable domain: GAGVSQTPSNKVTEKGKYVELRCDPISGHTALYWYRQSLGQGPEFLIYFQGTGAADDSGLPNDRFFAVRPEGSVSTLKIQRTERGDSAVYLCASSRGRGSSYNEQFFGPGTRLTVL.

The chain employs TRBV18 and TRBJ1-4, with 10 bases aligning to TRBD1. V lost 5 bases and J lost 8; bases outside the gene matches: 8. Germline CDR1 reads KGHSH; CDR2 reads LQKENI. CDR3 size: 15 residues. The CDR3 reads CASSGQGQGGEKLFF. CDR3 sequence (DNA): TGTGCCAGCTCAGGACAAGGACAGGGGGGCGAAAAACTGTTTTTT.

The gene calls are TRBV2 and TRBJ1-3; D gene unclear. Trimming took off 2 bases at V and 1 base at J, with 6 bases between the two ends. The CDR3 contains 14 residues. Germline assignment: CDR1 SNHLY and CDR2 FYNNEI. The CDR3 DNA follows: TGTGCCAGCAGTGAATCCAGGTCTGGAAACACCATATATTTT. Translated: CASSESRSGNTIYF.

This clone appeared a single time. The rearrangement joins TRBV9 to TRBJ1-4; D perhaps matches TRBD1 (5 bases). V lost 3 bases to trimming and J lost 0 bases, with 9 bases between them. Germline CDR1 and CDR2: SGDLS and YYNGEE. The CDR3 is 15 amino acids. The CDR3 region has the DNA TGTGCCAGCAGCGGTAGGGGCTCAACTAATGAAAAACTGTTTTTT. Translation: CASSGRGSTNEKLFF.

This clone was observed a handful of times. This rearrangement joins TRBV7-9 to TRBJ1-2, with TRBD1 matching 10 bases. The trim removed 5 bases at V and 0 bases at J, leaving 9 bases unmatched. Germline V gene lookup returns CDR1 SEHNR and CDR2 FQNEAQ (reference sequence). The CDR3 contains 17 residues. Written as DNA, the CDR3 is TGTGCCAGCAGCCATTACGGACAGGGGGGGACTAACTATGGCTACACCTTC. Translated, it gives CASSHYGQGGTNYGYTF.

The CDR3: CASTWGTGGNQPQHF. CDR3 coding DNA: TGTGCCAGCACCTGGGGGACAGGAGGCAATCAGCCCCAGCATTTT. The chain joins TRBV28 to TRBJ1-5; 8 bases line up with TRBD1. Germline V gene lookup returns CDR1 MDHEN and CDR2 SYDVKM. The CDR3 loop spans 15 amino acids. The junction had 7 bases not matched to a gene; V was cut back by 7 bases and J by 2 bases.

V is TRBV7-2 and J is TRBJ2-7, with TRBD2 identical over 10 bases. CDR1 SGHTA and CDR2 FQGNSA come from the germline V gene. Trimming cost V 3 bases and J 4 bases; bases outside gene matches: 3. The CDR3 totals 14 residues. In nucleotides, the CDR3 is TGTGCCAGCAGCTTCAGGACTAGCGGTTACGAGCAGTACTTC. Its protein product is CASSFRTSGYEQYF.

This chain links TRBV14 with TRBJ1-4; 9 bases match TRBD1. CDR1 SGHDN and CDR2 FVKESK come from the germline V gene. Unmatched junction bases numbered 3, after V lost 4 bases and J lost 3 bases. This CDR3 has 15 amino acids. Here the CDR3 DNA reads TGTGCCAGCAGCCGTTGGACAGGGGCTAATGAAAAACTGTTTTTT. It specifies CASSRWTGANEKLFF.

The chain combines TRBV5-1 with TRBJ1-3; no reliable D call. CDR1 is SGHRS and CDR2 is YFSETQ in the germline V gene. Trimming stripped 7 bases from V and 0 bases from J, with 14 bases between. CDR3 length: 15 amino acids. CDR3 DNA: TGCGCCAGCGCGTCCGAGTGGTCCTCTGGAAACACCATATATTTT. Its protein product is CASASEWSSGNTIYF.

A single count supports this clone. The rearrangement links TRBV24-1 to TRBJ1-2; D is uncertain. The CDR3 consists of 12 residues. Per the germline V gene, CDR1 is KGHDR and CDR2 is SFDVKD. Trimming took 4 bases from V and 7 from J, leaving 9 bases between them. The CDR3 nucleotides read TGTGCCACCAGTGACGAAGTCGGTGGCTACACCTTC. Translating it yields CATSDEVGGYTF.

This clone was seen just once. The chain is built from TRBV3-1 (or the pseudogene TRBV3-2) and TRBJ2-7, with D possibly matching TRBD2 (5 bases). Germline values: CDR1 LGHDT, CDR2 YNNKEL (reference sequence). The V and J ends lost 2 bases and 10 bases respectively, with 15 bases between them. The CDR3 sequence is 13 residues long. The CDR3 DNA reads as TGTGCCAGCAGCCAAACGGGAAGCGAAAATCAGTACTTC. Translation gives CASSQTGSENQYF.

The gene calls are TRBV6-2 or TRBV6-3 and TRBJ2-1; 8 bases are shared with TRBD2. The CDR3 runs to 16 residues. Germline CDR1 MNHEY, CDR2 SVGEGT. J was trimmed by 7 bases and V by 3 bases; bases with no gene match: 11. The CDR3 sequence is CASSYVGLARKNEQFF. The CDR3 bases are TGTGCCAGCAGTTATGTTGGACTAGCAAGAAAAAATGAGCAGTTCTTC.

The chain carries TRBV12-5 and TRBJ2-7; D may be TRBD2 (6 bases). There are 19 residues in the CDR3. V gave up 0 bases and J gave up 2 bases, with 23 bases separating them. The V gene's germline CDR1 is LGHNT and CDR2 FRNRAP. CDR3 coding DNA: TGTGCTAGTGGTTTGGTACGGAGGGATACGGCTGACCTGGCCTACGAGCAGTACTTC. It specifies CASGLVRRDTADLAYEQYF. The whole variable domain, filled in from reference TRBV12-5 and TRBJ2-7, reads DARVTQTPRHKVTEMGQEVTMRCQPILGHNTVFWYRQTMMQGLELLAYFRNRAPLDDSGMPKDRFSAEMPDATLATLKIQPSEPRDSAVYFCASGLVRRDTADLAYEQYFGPGTRLTVT.

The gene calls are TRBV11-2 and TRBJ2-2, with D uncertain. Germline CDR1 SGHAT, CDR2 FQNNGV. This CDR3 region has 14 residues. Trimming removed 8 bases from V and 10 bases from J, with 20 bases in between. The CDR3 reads CASLITLAVPELFF. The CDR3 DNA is TGTGCCAGCTTAATCACCCTGGCCGTACCGGAGCTGTTTTTT.

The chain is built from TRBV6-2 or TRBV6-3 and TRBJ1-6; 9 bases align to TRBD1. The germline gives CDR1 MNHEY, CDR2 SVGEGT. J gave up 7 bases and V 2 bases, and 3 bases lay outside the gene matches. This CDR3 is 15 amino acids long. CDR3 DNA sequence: TGTGCCAGCAGTTACCGGGGACAGGGAAATTCACCCCTCCACTTT. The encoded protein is CASSYRGQGNSPLHF.

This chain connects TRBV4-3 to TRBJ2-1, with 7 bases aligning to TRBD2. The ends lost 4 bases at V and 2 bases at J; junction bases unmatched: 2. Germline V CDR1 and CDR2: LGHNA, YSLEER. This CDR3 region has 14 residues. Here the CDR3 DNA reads TGCGCCAGCAGCCGGGGACTAACCTACAATGAGCAGTTCTTC. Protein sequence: CASSRGLTYNEQFF.

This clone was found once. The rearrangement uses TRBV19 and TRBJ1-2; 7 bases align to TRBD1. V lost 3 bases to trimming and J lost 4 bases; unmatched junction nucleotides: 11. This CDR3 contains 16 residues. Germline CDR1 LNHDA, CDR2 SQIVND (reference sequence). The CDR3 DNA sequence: TGTGCCAGTAGTATTTCCACAGGGGTCCCCGGCTATGGCTACACCTTC. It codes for CASSISTGVPGYGYTF.

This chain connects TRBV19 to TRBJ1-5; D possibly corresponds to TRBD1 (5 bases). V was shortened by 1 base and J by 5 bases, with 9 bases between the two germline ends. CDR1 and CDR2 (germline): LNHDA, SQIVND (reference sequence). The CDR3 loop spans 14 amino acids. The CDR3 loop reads CASSIGQNYQPQHF. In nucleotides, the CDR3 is TGTGCCAGTAGTATAGGACAGAACTATCAGCCCCAGCATTTT.

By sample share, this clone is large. The CDR3 DNA reads as TGTGCCAGTAGCGGACTAGCCGCACAAAACACCGGGGAGCTGTTTTTT. Translated: CASSGLAAQNTGELFF. V gene TRBV19 combines with J gene TRBJ2-2, with 8 bases fitting TRBD2. Germline V CDR1 and CDR2: LNHDA, SQIVND (reference sequence). J lost 2 bases, V lost 6 bases, and 8 bases had no gene match. The CDR3 is made up of 16 amino acids.

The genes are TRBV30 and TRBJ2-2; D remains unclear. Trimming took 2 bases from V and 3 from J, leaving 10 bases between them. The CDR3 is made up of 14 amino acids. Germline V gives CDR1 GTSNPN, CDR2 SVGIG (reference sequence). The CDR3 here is CAWSRSWDTGELFF. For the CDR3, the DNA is TGTGCCTGGAGTCGGAGTTGGGACACCGGGGAGCTGTTTTTT.

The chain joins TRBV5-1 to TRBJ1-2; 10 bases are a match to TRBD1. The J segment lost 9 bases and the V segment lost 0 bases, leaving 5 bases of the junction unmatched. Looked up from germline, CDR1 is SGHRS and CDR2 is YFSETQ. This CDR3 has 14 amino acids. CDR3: CASSLAGGQGSYTF. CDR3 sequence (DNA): TGCGCCAGCAGCTTGGCAGGGGGACAGGGGAGCTACACCTTC.

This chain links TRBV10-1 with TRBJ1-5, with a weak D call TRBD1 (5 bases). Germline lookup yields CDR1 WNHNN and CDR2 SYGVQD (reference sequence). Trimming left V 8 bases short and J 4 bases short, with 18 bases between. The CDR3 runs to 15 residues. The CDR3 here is CASVRGGLRNQPQHF. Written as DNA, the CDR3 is TGCGCCAGCGTGAGGGGAGGGCTGAGAAATCAGCCCCAGCATTTT.

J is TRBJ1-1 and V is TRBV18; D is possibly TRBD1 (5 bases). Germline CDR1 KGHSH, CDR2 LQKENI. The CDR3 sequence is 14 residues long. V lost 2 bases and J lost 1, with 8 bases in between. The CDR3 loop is CASSPGGENTEAFF. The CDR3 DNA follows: TGTGCCAGCTCACCAGGGGGGGAGAACACTGAAGCTTTCTTT. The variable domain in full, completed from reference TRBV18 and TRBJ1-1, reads NAGVMQNPRHLVRRRGQEARLRCSPMKGHSHVYWYRQLPEEGLKFMVYLQKENIIDESGMPKERFSAEFPKEGPSILRIQQVVRGDSAAYFCASSPGGENTEAFFGQGTRLTVV.